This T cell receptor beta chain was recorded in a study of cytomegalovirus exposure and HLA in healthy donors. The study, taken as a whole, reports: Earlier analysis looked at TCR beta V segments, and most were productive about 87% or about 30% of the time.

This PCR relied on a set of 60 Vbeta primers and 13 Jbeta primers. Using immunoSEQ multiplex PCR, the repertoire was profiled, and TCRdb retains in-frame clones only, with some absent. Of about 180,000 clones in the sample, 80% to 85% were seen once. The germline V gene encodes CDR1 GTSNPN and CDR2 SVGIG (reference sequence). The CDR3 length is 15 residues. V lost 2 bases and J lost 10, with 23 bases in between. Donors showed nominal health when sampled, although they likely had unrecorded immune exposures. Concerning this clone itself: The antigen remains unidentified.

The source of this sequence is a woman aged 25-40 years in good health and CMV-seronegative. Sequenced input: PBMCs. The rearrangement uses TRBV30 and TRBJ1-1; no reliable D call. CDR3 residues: CAWSFPGSIFTTAFF. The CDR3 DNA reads TGTGCCTGGAGTTTCCCCGGGTCTATTTTTACTACAGCTTTCTTT.